The clone carrying this T cell receptor (beta chain) was counted many times. Trimming cost V 5 bases and J 6 bases, with 8 bases left between them. Germline V CDR1 and CDR2: LNHDA, SQIVND (reference sequence). The CDR3 contains 11 residues. The data originate from a study of T cells in Graves' hyperthyroidism and ophthalmopathy. Researchers took RNA transcripts and amplified the TCR beta CDR3 regions from them. First-round RT-PCR with HTBI primers amplified the TCR CDR3 region. TCRdb fed the multiplex PCR reads into MiXCR, producing one record per CDR3 protein. The repertoire holds around 480,000 distinct CDR3 sequences, with roughly an eighth as singletons.

This chain uses TRBV19 with TRBJ2-7; D possibly corresponds to TRBD2 (6 bases). Specimen: blood. The origin of this receptor is a woman aged 18-29 years with Graves' hyperthyroidism. Here the CDR3 reads CASSAGSEQYF. In nucleotides, the CDR3 is TGTGCCAGTAGTGCGGGGAGCGAGCAGTACTTC.